This TCR beta chain stems from a study of read filtering for tumor transcriptome and immune sequencing. About the research overall: R-ISS stage counts were under ten for I, 15 to 20 for II, 7 for III. Per sample, TCR-region reads ranged about 3.5 to 11 million by IR-seq, roughly 85 to 1273 by RNA-seq.

From 300 to 450 ng of RNA, a library with molecular barcoded alpha/delta and beta/gamma adaptors was made. Using its own MiXCR run on the reads, TCRdb lists one record per CDR3 protein. The repertoire includes roughly 49,000 distinct CDR3 sequences, 15% to 20% of them detected once, and over 35% sits in the top ten. This clonotype was detected ten times or more. The CDR3 has 14 amino acids. The ends lost 1 base at V and 1 base at J; junction bases unmatched: 0. The source is a donor aged 40 or over with multiple myeloma. The V call is TRBV12-3 or TRBV12-4, the J call TRBJ1-1, with TRBD1 matching over 7 bases. Sequenced sample: a population of CD138-negative cells sorted from bone marrow. CDR3 residues: CASSLGQGNTEAFF. The CDR3 DNA reads TGTGCCAGCAGTTTAGGACAGGGGAACACTGAAGCTTTCTTT.